This TCR beta chain was recovered during a study of beta chain features in type 1 diabetes. The wider study: In age, gender and cell yields, patients were similar to healthy donors.

The CDR3 sequence is 16 residues long. The V gene's germline CDR1 is SGHRS and CDR2 YFSETQ. The trim removed 3 bases at V and 3 bases at J, leaving 11 bases unmatched. Sequenced material consisted of expressed TCRB transcripts (all of the isolated RNA was reverse transcribed). Data came from immunoSEQ multiplex PCR; TCRdb stores just in-frame clones and leaves some out. The sample holds about 150,000 clones; approximately 9.1% are singletons and the top ten take roughly 2.5%. This clone was seen a few times. This chain uses TRBV5-1 with TRBJ1-1; TRBD1 agrees at 7 bases. This receptor was taken from a woman between 18 and 29 years old in good health. The sequenced sample was central memory CD4+ T cells from blood. The CDR3 region is CASSSQGGGRDTEAFF. The DNA of the CDR3 is TGCGCCAGCAGCTCCCAAGGGGGCGGGAGGGACACTGAAGCTTTCTTT. Combining the CDR3 with reference TRBV5-1 and TRBJ1-1 gives the whole variable domain KAGVTQTPRYLIKTRGQQVTLSCSPISGHRSVSWYQQTPGQGLQFLFEYFSETQRNKGNFPGRFSGRQFSNSRSEMNVSTLELGDSALYLCASSSQGGGRDTEAFFGQGTRLTVV.